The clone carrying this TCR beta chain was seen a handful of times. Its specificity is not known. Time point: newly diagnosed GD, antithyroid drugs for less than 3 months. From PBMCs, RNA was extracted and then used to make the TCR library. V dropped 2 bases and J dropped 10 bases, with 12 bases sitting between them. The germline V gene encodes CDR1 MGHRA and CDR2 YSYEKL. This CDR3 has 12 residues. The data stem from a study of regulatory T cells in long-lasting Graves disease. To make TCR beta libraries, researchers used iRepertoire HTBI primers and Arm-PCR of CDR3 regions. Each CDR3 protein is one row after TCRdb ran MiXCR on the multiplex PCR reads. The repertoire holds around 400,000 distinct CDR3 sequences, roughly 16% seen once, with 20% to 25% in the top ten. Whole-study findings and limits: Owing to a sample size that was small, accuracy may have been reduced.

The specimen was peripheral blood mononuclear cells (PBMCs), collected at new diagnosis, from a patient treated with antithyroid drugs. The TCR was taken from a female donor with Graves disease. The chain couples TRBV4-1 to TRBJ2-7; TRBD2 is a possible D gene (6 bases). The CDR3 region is CASSQPRGNQYF. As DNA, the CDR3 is TGCGCCAGCAGCCAACCACGGGGGAACCAGTACTTC.